The next 22 T cell receptor beta chains were all read from a single sample in a study of control samples from healthy donors and cancer patients. Libraries were prepared by immunoSEQ multiplex PCR; TCRdb keeps only in-frame clonotypes and omits some of them. The sample consists of some 130,000 clones, 92% of them appearing once. The sample was blood. The receptors were gathered from a woman between 45 and 60 years old in good health.

The chain joins TRBV9 to TRBJ2-1; D gene uncertain. V was shortened by 4 bases and J by 6 bases, with 23 bases between the two germline ends. Looked up from germline, CDR1 is SGDLS and CDR2 is YYNGEE. CDR3 length equals 17 residues. The CDR3 region is CASSSRRLGGDGNEQFF. The CDR3 DNA sequence: TGTGCCAGCAGCTCCCGACGCTTAGGCGGTGACGGCAATGAGCAGTTCTTC.

About this clone: One end of the junction fails to match germline, which may point to a read error. This rearrangement joins TRBV5-1 to TRBJ2-7, with 7 bases that match TRBD1. This CDR3 is 14 amino acids long. Per the germline V gene, CDR1 is SGHRS and CDR2 is YFSETQ. CDR3 residues: CASSFDRATYGQYF. CDR3 bases: TGCGCCAGCAGCTTTGACAGGGCCACCTACGGGCAGTACTTC.

The chain recombines TRBV29-1 with TRBJ1-1, with unresolved D. The germline V and J ends were trimmed by 3 bases and 5 bases, with 10 bases remaining between them. The CDR3 extends over 12 amino acids. Per the germline V gene, CDR1 is SQVTM and CDR2 is ANQGSEA. For the CDR3, the DNA is TGCAGCGTTGAGCTCTCGGCGACTGAAGCTTTCTTT. Translation: CSVELSATEAFF.

The chain recombines TRBV7-9 with TRBJ1-1, with TRBD1 matching 9 bases. In germline, CDR1 is SEHNR, CDR2 FQNEAQ (reference sequence). Trimming took 5 bases from V and 8 from J; bases not matched to a gene: 6. The CDR3 totals 13 residues. The CDR3 region is CASSAGQGFEAFF. Written as DNA, the CDR3 is TGTGCCAGCAGCGCCGGACAGGGGTTCGAAGCTTTCTTT.

The chain recombines TRBV2 with TRBJ2-2; D possibly corresponds to TRBD1 (5 bases). The CDR3 extends over 17 amino acids. The germline V gene has CDR1 SNHLY and CDR2 FYNNEI. Trimming removed 6 bases from V and 2 bases from J, with 19 bases in between. CDR3 protein: CASSPTWRRANTGELFF. CDR3 in DNA: TGTGCCAGCAGCCCCACCTGGCGCAGGGCTAACACCGGGGAGCTGTTTTTT.

J is TRBJ1-2 and V is TRBV2, with D tentatively TRBD1 (6 bases). In germline, CDR1 is SNHLY, CDR2 FYNNEI. This CDR3 contains 13 residues. Trimming took off 5 bases at V and 8 bases at J, with 15 bases between the two ends. As DNA, the CDR3 is TGTGCCAGCAGTCACGAAAACAGGGACGGCTACACCTTC. Translating it yields CASSHENRDGYTF.

The rearrangement uses TRBV27 and TRBJ2-3, with TRBD2 matching 7 bases. The CDR3 contains 16 residues. The J segment lost 3 bases and the V segment lost 5 bases, leaving 11 bases of the junction unmatched. Germline V gene data show CDR1 as MNHEY and CDR2 as SMNVEV (reference sequence). The CDR3 DNA sequence: TGTGCCAGCAGTACCGCTGCTAGCGGAGTAACAGATACGCAGTATTTT. It specifies CASSTAASGVTDTQYF.

The V call is TRBV19, the J call TRBJ1-5; D gene ambiguous. There are 15 residues in the CDR3. Trimming left V 0 bases short and J 3 bases short, with 9 bases between. The germline gives CDR1 LNHDA, CDR2 SQIVND (reference sequence). CDR3 residues: CASSIDLYINQPQHF. DNA of the CDR3: TGTGCCAGTAGTATAGATCTATACATCAATCAGCCCCAGCATTTT.

This rearrangement joins TRBV7-2 to TRBJ1-3; D may be TRBD1 (5 bases). Between the trimmed V and J ends, which lost 5 bases and 0 bases, there was a span of 8 bases. The CDR3 contains 14 residues. Looked up from germline, CDR1 is SGHTA and CDR2 is FQGNSA. The CDR3 is CASSPQVSGNTIYF. CDR3 DNA sequence: TGTGCCAGCAGCCCACAGGTCTCTGGAAACACCATATATTTT.

In this sample, this clone turned up once. The J gene is TRBJ1-1, the V gene TRBV11-2, with 9 bases aligning to TRBD1. Trimming took 1 base from V and 5 from J; bases not matched to a gene: 8. The CDR3 is made up of 16 amino acids. Per the germline V gene, CDR1 is SGHAT and CDR2 is FQNNGV. In DNA form, the CDR3 reads TGTGCCAGCAGCTTAGCTCCGGGGACAGGGTGGACTGAAGCTTTCTTT. It translates to CASSLAPGTGWTEAFF.

This chain uses TRBV5-6 with TRBJ1-2; D possibly corresponds to TRBD1 (5 bases). Trimming left V 0 bases short and J 5 bases short, with 17 bases between. From germline, CDR1 is SGHDT and CDR2 YYEEEE. The CDR3 is 16 amino acids. DNA of the CDR3: TGTGCCAGCAGCTTGGGCAGTGGGACCCCCGGGTATGGCTACACCTTC. Protein: CASSLGSGTPGYGYTF.

This clone was observed a few times. V gene TRBV6-5 combines with J gene TRBJ1-2, with D maybe TRBD1 (5 bases). The ends were cut back, 7 bases at V and 4 bases at J, with 19 bases in the middle. CDR3 size: 15 residues. Germline-derived CDR1 and CDR2 are MNHEY and SVGAGI. The CDR3 bases are TGTGCCAGCACCCTATCTACAGGAGCTGCCTATGGCTACACCTTC. The encoded protein is CASTLSTGAAYGYTF.

This clone appeared once. The chain employs TRBV7-9 and TRBJ2-2; 8 nucleotides line up with TRBD2. The CDR3 loop spans 16 amino acids. The J segment lost 2 bases and the V segment lost 10 bases, leaving 12 bases of the junction unmatched. Germline assignment: CDR1 SEHNR and CDR2 FQNEAQ (reference sequence). DNA of the CDR3: TGTGCCACGTCAGGGGCGGGAGGCAAAAACACCGGGGAGCTGTTTTTT. Amino acids: CATSGAGGKNTGELFF.

V and J are TRBV15 and TRBJ1-1, with D maybe TRBD1 (6 bases). The CDR3 consists of 14 residues. Trimming took off 3 bases at V and 8 bases at J, with 16 bases between the two ends. CDR1 and CDR2 from the germline V gene are LNHNV and YYDKDF (reference sequence). The CDR3: CATSRGAGATEAFF. The CDR3 nucleotides read TGTGCCACCAGCAGGGGGGCCGGGGCGACAGAAGCTTTCTTT.

The chain uses TRBV4-2 and TRBJ2-2; possibly TRBD1 for D (5 bases). The ends were cut back, 4 bases at V and 3 bases at J, with 24 bases in the middle. The CDR3 runs to 19 residues. The germline CDR1 and CDR2 sequences are LGHNA and YNFKEQ. The CDR3 region has the DNA TGTGCCAGCAGCCCCTCTCGAAGATCAGGGAAAGGATACACCGGGGAGCTGTTTTTT. Amino acid sequence: CASSPSRRSGKGYTGELFF.

This chain joins TRBV2 and TRBJ2-3; 10 nucleotides line up with TRBD2. J was trimmed by 3 bases and V by 7 bases; bases with no gene match: 10. The CDR3 runs 16 residues. CDR1 SNHLY and CDR2 FYNNEI come from the germline V gene. The CDR3 loop is CASKGASGSRTDTQYF. The CDR3 DNA sequence: TGTGCCAGCAAGGGGGCTAGCGGGAGTCGGACAGATACGCAGTATTTT.

The rearrangement uses TRBV19 and TRBJ1-1; maybe TRBD1 (6 bases). This CDR3 contains 15 residues. CDR1 and CDR2 from the germline V gene are LNHDA and SQIVND (reference sequence). Trimming stripped 4 bases from V and 1 base from J, with 13 bases between. CDR3 amino acids: CASSNGATGNTEAFF. The CDR3 DNA sequence: TGTGCCAGTAGTAACGGGGCGACAGGGAACACTGAAGCTTTCTTT.

The chain has TRBV1 and TRBJ2-7; the table's TRBD2 call for D was not verified on the DNA. TRBV1 is a recognized pseudogene. The length of the CDR3 is 18 residues. The DNA of the CDR3 is TGCACCAGCAGCCAAGTCATGTTTGCGACTAGCGGTTCCTACGAGCAGTACTTC. It specifies CTSSQVMFATSGSYEQYF.

The chain is built from TRBV11-2 and TRBJ1-3; tentatively, D is TRBD1 (6 bases). This CDR3 has 15 amino acids. The germline gives CDR1 SGHAT, CDR2 FQNNGV. Trimming took off 5 bases at V and 4 bases at J, with 15 bases between the two ends. This chain's CDR3 is CASSPTGQIGNTIYF. For the CDR3, the DNA is TGTGCCAGCAGCCCGACCGGACAGATCGGAAACACCATATATTTT.

As for this clone: Compared with germline, one end of the junction differs, possibly owing to a read error. The chain carries TRBV2 and TRBJ1-2, with D unresolved. There are 14 residues in the CDR3. Germline CDR1 SNHLY, CDR2 FYNNEI. In DNA, the CDR3 is TGTGCCAGCAGCGAAGACGTATATAACTATGGCTACACCTTC. This sequence encodes CASSEDVYNYGYTF.

This chain joins TRBV6-2 or TRBV6-3 and TRBJ2-7; tentatively, D is TRBD2 (5 bases). Germline CDR1 and CDR2: MNHEY and SVGEGT. The V gene lost 1 base and the J gene lost 2 bases, with 12 bases spanning the gap. This CDR3 spans 15 amino acids. The DNA of the CDR3 is TGTGCCAGCAGTTACTTGGGCGGGCAGACCTACGAGCAGTACTTC. Translated, it gives CASSYLGGQTYEQYF.

The V call is TRBV3-1 (or the pseudogene TRBV3-2), the J call TRBJ1-5; 8 positions agree with TRBD1. This CDR3 is 14 amino acids long. J gave up 6 bases and V 3 bases, and 4 bases lay outside the gene matches. Germline CDR1 is LGHDT and CDR2 is YNNKEL (reference sequence). The CDR3 reads CASSHGQGRQPQHF. Written as DNA, the CDR3 is TGTGCCAGCAGCCACGGACAGGGCCGTCAGCCCCAGCATTTT.